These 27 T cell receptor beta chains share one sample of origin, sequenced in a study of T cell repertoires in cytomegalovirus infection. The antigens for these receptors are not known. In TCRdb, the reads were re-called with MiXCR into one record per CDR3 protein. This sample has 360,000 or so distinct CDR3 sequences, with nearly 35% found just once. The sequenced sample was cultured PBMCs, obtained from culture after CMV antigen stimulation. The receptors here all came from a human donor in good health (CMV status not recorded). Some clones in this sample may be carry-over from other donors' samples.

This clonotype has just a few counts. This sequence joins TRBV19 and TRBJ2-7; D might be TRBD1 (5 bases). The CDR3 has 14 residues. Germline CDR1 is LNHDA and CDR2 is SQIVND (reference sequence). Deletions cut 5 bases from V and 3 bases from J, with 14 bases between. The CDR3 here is CASSETGSVYEQYF. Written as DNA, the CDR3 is TGTGCCAGTAGTGAAACAGGTTCCGTCTACGAGCAGTACTTC.

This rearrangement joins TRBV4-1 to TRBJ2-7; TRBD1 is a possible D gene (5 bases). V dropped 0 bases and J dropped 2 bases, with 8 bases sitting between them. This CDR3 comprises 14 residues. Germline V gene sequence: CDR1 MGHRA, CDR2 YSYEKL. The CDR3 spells CASSQDRQTYEQYF. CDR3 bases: TGCGCCAGCAGCCAAGATAGACAGACCTACGAGCAGTACTTC.

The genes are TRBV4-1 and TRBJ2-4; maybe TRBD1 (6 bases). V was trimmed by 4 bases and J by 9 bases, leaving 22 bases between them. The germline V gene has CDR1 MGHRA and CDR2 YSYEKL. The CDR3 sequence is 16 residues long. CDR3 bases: TGCGCCAGCAGCCGACCAGGGGAACGGGGCAATTTCATTCAGTACTTC. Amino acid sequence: CASSRPGERGNFIQYF.

CDR3 in amino acids: CASSSDRGQETQYF. CDR3 sequence (DNA): TGTGCCAGTAGTTCCGACAGGGGGCAAGAGACCCAGTACTTC. The V gene is TRBV19, the J gene TRBJ2-5; 9 positions match TRBD1. CDR1 is LNHDA and CDR2 is SQIVND in the germline V gene (reference sequence). The CDR3 consists of 14 residues. Trimming at V came to 5 bases and at J to 2 bases, leaving 3 bases not matched to a gene. Variable domain in full (rest from reference TRBV19 and TRBJ2-5): DGGITQSPKYLFRKEGQNVTLSCEQNLNHDAMYWYRQDPGQGLRLIYYSQIVNDFQKGDIAEGYSVSREKKESFPLTVTSAQKNPTAFYLCASSSDRGQETQYFGPGTRLLVL.

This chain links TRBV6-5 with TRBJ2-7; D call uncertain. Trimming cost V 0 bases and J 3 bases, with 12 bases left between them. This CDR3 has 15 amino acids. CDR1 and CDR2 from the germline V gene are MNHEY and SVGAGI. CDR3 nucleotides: TGTGCCAGCAGTTACTCGGTAGAGGATTACTACGAGCAGTACTTC. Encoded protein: CASSYSVEDYYEQYF.

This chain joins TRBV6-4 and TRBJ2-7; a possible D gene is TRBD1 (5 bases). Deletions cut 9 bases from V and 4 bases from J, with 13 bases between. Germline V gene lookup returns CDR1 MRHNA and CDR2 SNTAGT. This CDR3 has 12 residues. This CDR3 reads CARDTKIYEQYV. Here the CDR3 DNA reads TGTGCCAGGGACACAAAGATATACGAGCAGTACGTC.

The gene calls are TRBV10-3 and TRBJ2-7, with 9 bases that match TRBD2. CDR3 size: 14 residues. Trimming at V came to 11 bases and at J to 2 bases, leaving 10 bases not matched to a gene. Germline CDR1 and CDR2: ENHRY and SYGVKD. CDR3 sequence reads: CALSRGGEAYEQYF. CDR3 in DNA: TGTGCCCTCTCGCGCGGGGGGGAGGCCTACGAGCAGTACTTC.

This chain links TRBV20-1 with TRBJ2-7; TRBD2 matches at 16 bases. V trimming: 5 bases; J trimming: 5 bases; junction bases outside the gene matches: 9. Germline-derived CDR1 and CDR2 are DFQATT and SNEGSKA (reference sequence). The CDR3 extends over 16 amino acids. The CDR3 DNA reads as TGCAGTGCTGGATTCGGCGGGACTAGCGGGAGGGACGAGCAGTACTTC. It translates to CSAGFGGTSGRDEQYF.

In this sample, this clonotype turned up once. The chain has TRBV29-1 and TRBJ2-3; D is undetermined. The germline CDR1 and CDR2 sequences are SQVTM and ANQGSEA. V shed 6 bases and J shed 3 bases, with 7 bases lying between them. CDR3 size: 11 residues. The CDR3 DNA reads TGCAGCGTGTTATGGACAGATACGCAGTATTTT. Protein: CSVLWTDTQYF.

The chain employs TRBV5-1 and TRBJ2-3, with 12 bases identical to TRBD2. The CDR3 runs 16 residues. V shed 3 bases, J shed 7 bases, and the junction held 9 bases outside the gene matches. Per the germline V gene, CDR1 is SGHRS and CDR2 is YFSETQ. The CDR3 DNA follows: TGCGCCAGCAGCTGGGGGCTAGCGGGAGGGACGAATACGCAGTATTTT. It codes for CASSWGLAGGTNTQYF.

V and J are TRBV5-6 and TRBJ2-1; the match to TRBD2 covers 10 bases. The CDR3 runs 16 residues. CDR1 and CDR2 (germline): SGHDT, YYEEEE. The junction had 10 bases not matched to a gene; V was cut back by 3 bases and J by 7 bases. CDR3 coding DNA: TGTGCCAGCAGCTCCAGTCTAGCGGGAGACTGGAATGAGCAGTTCTTC. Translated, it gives CASSSSLAGDWNEQFF.

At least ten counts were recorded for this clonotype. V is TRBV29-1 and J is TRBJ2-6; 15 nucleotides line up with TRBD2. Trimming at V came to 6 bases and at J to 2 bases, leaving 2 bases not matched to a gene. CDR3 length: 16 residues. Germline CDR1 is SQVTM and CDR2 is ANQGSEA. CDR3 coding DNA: TGCAGCGTGGGACTAGCGGGAGGAACTGGGGCCAACGTCCTGACTTTC. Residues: CSVGLAGGTGANVLTF.

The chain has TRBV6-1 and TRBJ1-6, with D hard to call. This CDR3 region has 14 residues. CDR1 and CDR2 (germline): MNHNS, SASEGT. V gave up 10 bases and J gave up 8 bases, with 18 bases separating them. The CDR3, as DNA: TGTGCCACCAGACCCCCCGGGCCGGATTCACCCCTCCACTTT. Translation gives CATRPPGPDSPLHF.

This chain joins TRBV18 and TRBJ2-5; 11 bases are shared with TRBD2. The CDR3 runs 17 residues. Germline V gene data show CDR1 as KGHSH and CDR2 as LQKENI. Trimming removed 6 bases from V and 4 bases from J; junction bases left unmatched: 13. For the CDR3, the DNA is TGTGCCAGCTCCCGAAACCGACTAGCGGGGCAGACAGAGACCCAGTACTTC. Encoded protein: CASSRNRLAGQTETQYF. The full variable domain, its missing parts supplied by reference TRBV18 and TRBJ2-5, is NAGVMQNPRHLVRRRGQEARLRCSPMKGHSHVYWYRQLPEEGLKFMVYLQKENIIDESGMPKERFSAEFPKEGPSILRIQQVVRGDSAAYFCASSRNRLAGQTETQYFGPGTRLLVL.

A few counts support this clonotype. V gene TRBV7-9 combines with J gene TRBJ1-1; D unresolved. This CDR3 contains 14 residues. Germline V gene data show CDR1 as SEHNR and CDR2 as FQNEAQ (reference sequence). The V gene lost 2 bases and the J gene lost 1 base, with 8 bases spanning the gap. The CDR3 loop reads CASSLMHGNTEAFF. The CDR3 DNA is TGTGCCAGCAGCTTAATGCATGGGAACACTGAAGCTTTCTTT.

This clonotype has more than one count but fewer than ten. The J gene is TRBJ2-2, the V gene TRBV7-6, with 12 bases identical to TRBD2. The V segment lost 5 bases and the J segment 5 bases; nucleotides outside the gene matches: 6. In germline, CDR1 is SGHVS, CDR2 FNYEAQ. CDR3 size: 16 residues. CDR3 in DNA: TGTGCCAGCAGCCGACAGGGACTAGCGGGTACCGGGGAGCTGTTTTTT. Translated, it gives CASSRQGLAGTGELFF.

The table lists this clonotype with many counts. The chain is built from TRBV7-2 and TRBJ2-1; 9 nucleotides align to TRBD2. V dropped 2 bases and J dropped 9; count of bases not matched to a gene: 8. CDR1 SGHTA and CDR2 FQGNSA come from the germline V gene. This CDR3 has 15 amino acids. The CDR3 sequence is CASSLLGGSGGEQFF. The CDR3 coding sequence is TGTGCCAGCAGCTTACTAGGTGGTAGCGGGGGTGAGCAGTTCTTC. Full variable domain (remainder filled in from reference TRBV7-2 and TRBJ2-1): GAGVSQSPSNKVTEKGKDVELRCDPISGHTALYWYRQSLGQGLEFLIYFQGNSAPDKSGLPSDRFSAERTGGSVSTLTIQRTQQEDSAVYLCASSLLGGSGGEQFFGPGTRLTVL.

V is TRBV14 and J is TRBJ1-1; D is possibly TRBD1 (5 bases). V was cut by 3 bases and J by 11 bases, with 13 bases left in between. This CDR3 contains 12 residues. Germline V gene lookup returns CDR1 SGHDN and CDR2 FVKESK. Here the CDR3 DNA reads TGTGCCAGCAGCCAGATGGGACTAGGGGCTTTCTTT. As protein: CASSQMGLGAFF.

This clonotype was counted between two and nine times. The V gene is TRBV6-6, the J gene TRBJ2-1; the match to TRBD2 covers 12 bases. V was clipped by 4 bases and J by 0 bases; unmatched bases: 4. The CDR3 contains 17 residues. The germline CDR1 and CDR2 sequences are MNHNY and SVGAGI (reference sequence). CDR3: CASSSSTSGSSYNEQFF. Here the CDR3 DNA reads TGTGCCAGCAGTTCCTCGACTAGCGGGAGCTCCTACAATGAGCAGTTCTTC.

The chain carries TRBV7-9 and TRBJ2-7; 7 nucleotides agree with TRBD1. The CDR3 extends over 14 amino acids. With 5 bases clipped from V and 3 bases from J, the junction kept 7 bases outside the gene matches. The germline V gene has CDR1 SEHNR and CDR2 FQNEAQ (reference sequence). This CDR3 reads CASSAPQGSYEQYF. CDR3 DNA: TGTGCCAGCAGCGCCCCACAGGGGAGCTACGAGCAGTACTTC.

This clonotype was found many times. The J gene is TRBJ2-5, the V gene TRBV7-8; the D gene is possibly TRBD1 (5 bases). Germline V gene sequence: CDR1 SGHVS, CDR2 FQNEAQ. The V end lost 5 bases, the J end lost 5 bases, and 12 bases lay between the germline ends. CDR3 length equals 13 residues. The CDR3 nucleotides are TGTGCCAGCAGCCCTCCCAGGGCGGAGACCCAGTACTTC. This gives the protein CASSPPRAETQYF.

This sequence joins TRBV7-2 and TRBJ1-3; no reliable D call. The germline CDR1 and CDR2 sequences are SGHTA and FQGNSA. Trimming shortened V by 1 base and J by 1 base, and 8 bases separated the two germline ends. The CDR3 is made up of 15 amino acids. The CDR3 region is CASSLGTLSGNTIYF. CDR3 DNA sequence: TGTGCCAGCAGCTTAGGGACCCTTTCTGGAAACACCATATATTTT.

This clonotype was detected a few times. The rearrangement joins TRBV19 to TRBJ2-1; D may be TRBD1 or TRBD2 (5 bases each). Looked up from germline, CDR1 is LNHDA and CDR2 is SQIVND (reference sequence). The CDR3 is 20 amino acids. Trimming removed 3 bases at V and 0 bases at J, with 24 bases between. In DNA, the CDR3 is TGTGCCAGTAGTATGGCCTCGGGACCCGCCCTTTTGGCCTCCTACAATGAGCAGTTCTTC. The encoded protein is CASSMASGPALLASYNEQFF.

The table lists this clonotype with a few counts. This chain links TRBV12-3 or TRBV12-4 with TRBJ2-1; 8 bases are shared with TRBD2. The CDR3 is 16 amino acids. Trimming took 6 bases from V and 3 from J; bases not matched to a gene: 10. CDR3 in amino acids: CASRGSAGGNYNEQFF. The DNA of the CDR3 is TGTGCCAGCAGGGGGTCGGCGGGAGGAAACTACAATGAGCAGTTCTTC.

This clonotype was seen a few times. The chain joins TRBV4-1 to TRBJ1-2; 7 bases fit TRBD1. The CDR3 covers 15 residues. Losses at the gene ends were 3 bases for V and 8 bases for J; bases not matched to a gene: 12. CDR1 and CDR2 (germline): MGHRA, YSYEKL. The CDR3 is CASSHLGTEKRGYTF. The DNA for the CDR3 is TGCGCCAGCAGCCACCTTGGGACAGAGAAACGAGGCTACACCTTC.

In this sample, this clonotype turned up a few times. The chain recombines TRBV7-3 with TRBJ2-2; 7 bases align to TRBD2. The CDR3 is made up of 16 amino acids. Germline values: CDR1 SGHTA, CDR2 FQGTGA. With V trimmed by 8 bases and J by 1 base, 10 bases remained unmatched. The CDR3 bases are TGTGCCAGCCAAACCCCCGCTAGCGGGAACACCGGGGAGCTGTTTTTT. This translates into CASQTPASGNTGELFF.

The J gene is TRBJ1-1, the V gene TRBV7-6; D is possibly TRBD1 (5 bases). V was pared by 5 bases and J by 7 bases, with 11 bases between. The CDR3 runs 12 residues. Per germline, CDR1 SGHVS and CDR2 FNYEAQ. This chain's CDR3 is CASSAQGVEAFF. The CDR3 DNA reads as TGTGCCAGCAGCGCCCAGGGAGTTGAAGCTTTCTTT.